The rows below give T cell receptor beta chains drawn from one sample of a study of cytomegalovirus exposure and HLA in healthy donors. Repertoires were generated with immunoSEQ multiplex PCR, while TCRdb's copy carries only in-frame clones and drops some. The sample shows 100,000 to 150,000 clones, 8.5% to 10% of them seen only once. The sequenced sample was PBMCs. All receptors derive from a man in his forties in good health and CMV-seronegative. Both conserved end residues are part of each CDR3. The D gene is left open where the match is weak. The listing skips clone size in some rows; elsewhere it reads once, few, many or a size class.

DNA,CDR3,size,J,D,V
TGCGCCAGCAGCCAAGATCCTTGGGGAGACTCCTACGAGCAGTACTTC,CASSQDPWGDSYEQYF,-,TRBJ2-7,-,TRBV4-1
TGTGCCAGCAGTCTCCATTGGACAGGGGAGACTGATACGCAGTATTTT,CASSLHWTGETDTQYF,few,TRBJ2-3,TRBD1,TRBV28
TGTGCCAGCAGCGAGGGTGCAGGGAGGAATCAGCCCCAGCATTTT,CASSEGAGRNQPQHF,few,TRBJ1-5,-,TRBV9
TGCGCCAGCAGTCCGGGACAGACTTACGAGCAGTACTTC,CASSPGQTYEQYF,few,TRBJ2-7,TRBD1,TRBV10-1
TGTGCCAGCAGTTACGGGACAGGGGGCGAGCAGTACTTC,CASSYGTGGEQYF,-,TRBJ2-7,TRBD1,TRBV6-5
TGTGCCAGCAGCCCCGTAGGGGCGTTACATGGCTACACCTTC,CASSPVGALHGYTF,-,TRBJ1-2,-,TRBV7-9
TGCGCCAGCAGAAGTCTCCTGGACAGGGTTGTAACCGGGGAGCTGTTTTTT,CASRSLLDRVVTGELFF,-,TRBJ2-2,TRBD1,TRBV4-1
TGTGCCAGCAGCTTATTCCCTACTGAAGACAGGGACGCTTTCTTT,CASSLFPTEDRDAFF,few,TRBJ1-1,TRBD1,TRBV11-2
TGTGTCCGGGGGGGTGCCTCCTACGAGCAGTACTTC,CVRGGASYEQYF,few,TRBJ2-7,TRBD2,TRBV25-1
TGCGCCAGCAGCCAAGATTGGATTGGCGGGGTGCCCTACAATGAGCAGTTCTTC,CASSQDWIGGVPYNEQFF,-,TRBJ2-1,-,TRBV4-1
TGTGCCAGCAGCTTCGGGAACGAGCAGTACTTC,CASSFGNEQYF,-,TRBJ2-7,-,TRBV11-2
TGTGCCAGCAGCCCATCCTACGAGCAGTACTTC,CASSPSYEQYF,few,TRBJ2-7,-,TRBV7-2
TGTGCCAGCAGTTCTTATAGGGGAGGCAATTCACCCCTCCACTTT,CASSSYRGGNSPLHF,few,TRBJ1-6,-,TRBV28
TGTGCCTGTCGAAGCGGGGGGGCGGGAGATACGCAGTATTTT,CACRSGGAGDTQYF,few,TRBJ2-3,TRBD2,TRBV30
TGCAGCGTTGATGAGGGGGTAACTAATGAAAAACTGTTTTTT,CSVDEGVTNEKLFF,few,TRBJ1-4,-,TRBV29-1
TGCAGCGTTGGGATAGGGGGCGAGTCCGGGGAGCTGTTTTTT,CSVGIGGESGELFF,few,TRBJ2-2,TRBD1,TRBV29-1
TGTGCCAGCTCACCACCGGGGGGTAACGAGCAGTACTTC,CASSPPGGNEQYF,few,TRBJ2-7,-,TRBV18
TGTGCCAGCAGCCAGTACTCCTATAATTCACCCCTCCACTTT,CASSQYSYNSPLHF,-,TRBJ1-6,-,TRBV2
TGTGCCAGCAGCTTGGAGCGGGGGGGCGGAGATACGCAGTATTTT,CASSLERGGGDTQYF,-,TRBJ2-3,TRBD2,TRBV11-2
TGTGCCAGCAGTCTCCGACAGGGATCTGACACTGAAGCTTTCTTT,CASSLRQGSDTEAFF,few,TRBJ1-1,TRBD1,TRBV28
TGTGCCAGCAGCCCGGACAGGGGAAATTCACCCCTCCACTTT,CASSPDRGNSPLHF,-,TRBJ1-6,TRBD1,TRBV28
TGCAGCGTTGTCGCGGCCGGCGAGCAGTACTTC,CSVVAAGEQYF,few,TRBJ2-7,-,TRBV29-1
TGTGCCAGTACTCCCGGGACAGGGTTGGACACCGGGGAGCTGTTTTTT,CASTPGTGLDTGELFF,few,TRBJ2-2,TRBD1,TRBV19
TGTGCCAGCAGCTCGGGACTTACCTACGAGCAGTACTTC,CASSSGLTYEQYF,-,TRBJ2-7,-,TRBV5-4
TGTGCCAGCAGCCCAGAGTTGGCGGGGTGGGCCTACGAGCAGTACTTC,CASSPELAGWAYEQYF,few,TRBJ2-7,-,TRBV11-2
TGTGCCAGTAGTAAAGACAGGGGGACTGGGGCCAACGTCCTGACTTTC,CASSKDRGTGANVLTF,few,TRBJ2-6,TRBD1,TRBV19
TGCGCCAGCAGCCCTGGGACAGGGTCCCCCTACAATGAGCAGTTCTTC,CASSPGTGSPYNEQFF,-,TRBJ2-1,TRBD1,TRBV4-1
TGTGCCAGCAGCGTACCTAGCGGGGGGCAGGACTCTAGCACAGATACGCAGTATTTT,CASSVPSGGQDSSTDTQYF,-,TRBJ2-3,TRBD2,TRBV9
TGTGCCAGCAGCGCGACAGGGGGTAAAGAGACCCAGTACTTC,CASSATGGKETQYF,few,TRBJ2-5,TRBD1,TRBV7-9
TGTGCCAGCAGCCAAGAAACAGGATGGTATGGCTACACCTTC,CASSQETGWYGYTF,-,TRBJ1-2,-,TRBV14
TGTGCCAGCCGCAGCGGGGCGGAGACCCAGTACTTC,CASRSGAETQYF,-,TRBJ2-5,TRBD2,TRBV13
TGTGCCAGCAGTTTACACACAAGCAATCAGCCCCAGCATTTT,CASSLHTSNQPQHF,few,TRBJ1-5,-,TRBV27
TGTGCCAGTCCCCGGGGGGGCTCCTACGAGCAGTACTTC,CASPRGGSYEQYF,few,TRBJ2-7,TRBD2,TRBV19
TGTGCCAGCAGCTTAGTAGGGGCAGGGAACGCCTACGAGCAGTACTTC,CASSLVGAGNAYEQYF,-,TRBJ2-7,-,TRBV7-2
TGTGCCAGCAGTCTTTCGCGGGGGGAGCAGTTCTTC,CASSLSRGEQFF,-,TRBJ2-1,TRBD2,TRBV6-5
TGTGCCAGCAGCTTAACAGGGGGCGGGTCCGGGGAGCTGTTTTTT,CASSLTGGGSGELFF,-,TRBJ2-2,TRBD1,TRBV7-3
TGTGCCAGCAAAGAGGACAGGAACTATGGCTACACCTTC,CASKEDRNYGYTF,few,TRBJ1-2,TRBD1,TRBV7-9
TGCGCCAGCAGCGTGACAGGGGTCGAGACCCAGTACTTC,CASSVTGVETQYF,-,TRBJ2-5,TRBD1,TRBV5-1
TGTGCCAGCAGTGAATCGGCAGGGGGGAGTTCATCTGAAGCTTTCTTT,CASSESAGGSSSEAFF,-,TRBJ1-1,TRBD1,TRBV6-1
TGCGCCAGCAGCACTCAGGGGTACTATGGCTACACCTTC,CASSTQGYYGYTF,few,TRBJ1-2,-,TRBV5-1
TGCGCCAGCAGCCAAGATCAGGGCTCCTACAATGAGCAGTTCTTC,CASSQDQGSYNEQFF,few,TRBJ2-1,-,TRBV4-3
TGTGCCAGCAGAGATCCAAACAGGGTTGGCACCGGGGAGCTGTTTTTT,CASRDPNRVGTGELFF,-,TRBJ2-2,-,TRBV25-1
TGTGCCAGCAGCGTACGACTAGCGGGGACAGATACGCAGTATTTT,CASSVRLAGTDTQYF,-,TRBJ2-3,TRBD2,TRBV5-4
TGCGCCAGCAGCCAAGATCGAGGGCCGAGCTCTGGAAACACCATATATTTT,CASSQDRGPSSGNTIYF,few,TRBJ1-3,-,TRBV4-3
TGTGCCAGCAGCTTAGCCGCGCGGAGCTCCTACAATGAGCAGTTCTTC,CASSLAARSSYNEQFF,-,TRBJ2-1,-,TRBV7-6
TGTGCCAGCAGTCGAATACAGTCGGTGACTGAAGCTTTCTTT,CASSRIQSVTEAFF,few,TRBJ1-1,-,TRBV7-9
TGTGCCAGCAGCCCAGGGACAGGCGGCTACACCTTC,CASSPGTGGYTF,-,TRBJ1-2,TRBD1,TRBV11-2
TGTGCCATCAGTGATGGGGGGACCCTGGAGACCCAGTACTTC,CAISDGGTLETQYF,-,TRBJ2-5,-,TRBV10-3
TGTGCCAGCAGTTACTCCCCAGGGGATTCACCCCTCCACTTT,CASSYSPGDSPLHF,-,TRBJ1-6,-,TRBV6-6
TGTGCCAGCAGCACCACGACAGGGGAAGGCTACACCTTC,CASSTTTGEGYTF,few,TRBJ1-2,TRBD1,TRBV28
TGTGCCAGCAGCTGGGAGACAACAAACTATGGCTACACCTTC,CASSWETTNYGYTF,-,TRBJ1-2,-,TRBV5-4
TGTGCCAGCAGCCCGATTGTCAGAAACGAGCAGTACTTC,CASSPIVRNEQYF,-,TRBJ2-7,-,TRBV6-1
TGTGCCAGCAGCTTATCACGGACTGCTAGGTCTGGGGCCAACGTCCTGACTTTC,CASSLSRTARSGANVLTF,-,TRBJ2-6,-,TRBV11-2
TGTGCCAGCAGCCGGACTACACCTCAAGAGACCCAGTACTTC,CASSRTTPQETQYF,few,TRBJ2-5,-,TRBV5-4
TGCAGCGTTGTGAACAGTTTCTACAATGAGCAGTTCTTC,CSVVNSFYNEQFF,few,TRBJ2-1,-,TRBV29-1